The 24 T cell receptor beta chains below come from one sample, sequenced in a study of shared clonotypes between healthy human individuals. Clones were read by immunoSEQ multiplex PCR, and TCRdb kept only the in-frame ones, dropping some. The profile covers about 2.4 million clones, with over 85% appearing a single time and about 0.34% taken by the ten largest. Source material: naive CD4+ T cells from PBMCs. Subset defined: CD45RA+ positively selected. The source of these receptors is a man aged 18-30 years in good health. Some clones in this sample may be carry-over from other donors' samples.

The chain recombines TRBV18 with TRBJ1-1; 7 bases fit TRBD1. The CDR3 is 14 amino acids. Germline CDR1 and CDR2: KGHSH and LQKENI. V was pared by 8 bases and J by 0 bases, with 6 bases of the junction left unmatched. CDR3 in DNA: TGTGCCAGCCCGGCGACAGGGCTGAACACTGAAGCTTTCTTT. Protein product: CASPATGLNTEAFF.

The chain joins TRBV6-5 to TRBJ2-2; 8 bases are a match to TRBD2. The CDR3 spans 14 residues. V lost 8 bases to trimming and J lost 5 bases; unmatched junction nucleotides: 7. The V gene's germline CDR1 is MNHEY and CDR2 SVGAGI. DNA for the CDR3: TGTGCCAGCCTTCGCAAGCGGGAGACCGGGGAGCTGTTTTTT. This encodes CASLRKRETGELFF.

In this sample, this clone turned up once. The gene calls are TRBV5-1 and TRBJ2-5; tentatively, D is TRBD1 (6 bases). The CDR3 totals 15 residues. Germline V gene data show CDR1 as SGHRS and CDR2 as YFSETQ. Between the trimmed V and J ends, which lost 6 bases and 5 bases, there was a span of 20 bases. Here the CDR3 reads CASKDPSGDGETQYF. CDR3 DNA sequence: TGCGCCAGCAAAGACCCTTCAGGGGACGGGGAGACCCAGTACTTC.

As concerns this clone: The same CDR3 also results from other DNA sequences found in this sample. The chain combines TRBV7-9 with TRBJ1-4; D is undetermined. The ends were cut back, 5 bases at V and 4 bases at J, with 5 bases in the middle. This CDR3 spans 12 amino acids. From germline, CDR1 is SEHNR and CDR2 FQNEAQ (reference sequence). The chain's CDR3 is CASSPYNEKLFF. In DNA form, the CDR3 reads TGTGCCAGCAGCCCGTATAATGAAAAACTGTTTTTT.

This sequence joins TRBV5-4 and TRBJ2-1; D gene ambiguous. Trimming stripped 0 bases from V and 6 bases from J, with 7 bases between. The CDR3 length is 13 residues. Germline lookup yields CDR1 SGHNT and CDR2 YYREEE (reference sequence). The CDR3 nucleotides read TGTGCCAGCAGCTTGGGAGGATCCAATGAGCAGTTCTTC. This gives the protein CASSLGGSNEQFF.

Concerning this clone: The sample carries other DNA sequences with the same CDR3. The chain joins TRBV11-2 to TRBJ2-5; maybe TRBD2 (5 bases). Deletions cut 5 bases from V and 1 base from J, with 8 bases between. This CDR3 is built from 13 residues. CDR1 is SGHAT and CDR2 is FQNNGV in the germline V gene. The DNA of the CDR3 is TGTGCCAGCAGCGTTGGGAGCCAAGAGACCCAGTACTTC. Encoded protein: CASSVGSQETQYF. Supplemented by reference TRBV11-2 and TRBJ2-5, the full variable domain reads EAGVAQSPRYKIIEKRQSVAFWCNPISGHATLYWYQQILGQGPKLLIQFQNNGVVDDSQLPKDRFSAERLKGVDSTLKIQPAKLEDSAVYLCASSVGSQETQYFGPGTRLLVL.

The chain joins TRBV5-1 to TRBJ1-3; perhaps TRBD1 as D (6 bases). V lost 4 bases to trimming and J lost 0 bases, with 17 bases between them. The CDR3 runs to 17 residues. The V gene's germline CDR1 is SGHRS and CDR2 YFSETQ. The CDR3 DNA follows: TGCGCCAGCAGCGTTCCTCGAACAGGGAGCTCTGGAAACACCATATATTTT. Amino acids: CASSVPRTGSSGNTIYF.

The chain carries TRBV14 and TRBJ2-5, with D uncertain. The CDR3 runs 17 residues. Germline loops: CDR1 SGHDN, CDR2 FVKESK. V shed 4 bases and J shed 1 base, with 19 bases lying between them. The CDR3 loop is CASSLALPPRAQETQYF. CDR3 sequence (DNA): TGTGCCAGCAGCCTTGCCCTCCCCCCCCGGGCCCAAGAGACCCAGTACTTC. The complete variable domain, with remaining parts taken from reference TRBV14 and TRBJ2-5, reads EAGVTQFPSHSVIEKGQTVTLRCDPISGHDNLYWYRRVMGKEIKFLLHFVKESKQDESGMPNNRFLAERTGGTYSTLKVQPAELEDSGVYFCASSLALPPRAQETQYFGPGTRLLVL.

The J gene is TRBJ2-5, the V gene TRBV5-4; D is unresolved. Germline V lookup: CDR1 SGHNT, CDR2 YYREEE (reference sequence). Trimming left V 4 bases short and J 7 bases short, with 17 bases between. The length of the CDR3 is 14 residues. CDR3 sequence (DNA): TGTGCCAGCAGCCGTTCCGGACCCCTGGGGACCCAGTACTTC. Its translation is CASSRSGPLGTQYF.

This clone came up a few times. The chain combines TRBV30 with TRBJ1-1; 7 bases agree with TRBD1. Germline CDR1 reads GTSNPN; CDR2 reads SVGIG (reference sequence). This CDR3 comprises 15 residues. V was pared by 2 bases and J by 0 bases, with 6 bases of the junction left unmatched. DNA of the CDR3: TGTGCCTGGAGTCGGGACAGCAGTATGAACACTGAAGCTTTCTTT. Protein sequence: CAWSRDSSMNTEAFF.

As to this clone: This sample includes further DNA sequences coding for the same CDR3. The rearrangement links TRBV18 to TRBJ2-2; D is possibly TRBD2 (5 bases). The CDR3 runs to 14 residues. The V gene's germline CDR1 is KGHSH and CDR2 LQKENI. The V end was cut by 3 bases, the J end by 3 bases, with 8 bases between. The CDR3 loop reads CASSPRGYTGELFF. As DNA, the CDR3 is TGTGCCAGCTCACCCCGGGGATACACCGGGGAGCTGTTTTTT.

The J gene is TRBJ2-1, the V gene TRBV9; TRBD2 agrees at 7 bases. CDR3 length equals 14 residues. Germline V gene lookup returns CDR1 SGDLS and CDR2 YYNGEE. V trimming: 0 bases; J trimming: 10 bases; junction bases outside the gene matches: 7. CDR3 coding DNA: TGTGCCAGCAGCGTAGAGGCCTGGGAGGGGGAGCAGTTCTTC. It encodes CASSVEAWEGEQFF.

The gene calls are TRBV2 and TRBJ2-2; no firm D call. Between the trimmed V and J ends, which lost 6 bases and 7 bases, there was a span of 15 bases. CDR3 length: 14 residues. Per the germline V gene, CDR1 is SNHLY and CDR2 is FYNNEI. The CDR3 DNA follows: TGTGCCAGCAGGGACCTTTACAAGATCGGGGAGCTGTTTTTT. This translates into CASRDLYKIGELFF.

The chain combines TRBV4-3 with TRBJ2-1, with TRBD2 as a possible D gene (6 bases). The length of the CDR3 is 17 residues. Germline V gene data show CDR1 as LGHNA and CDR2 as YSLEER. V dropped 0 bases and J dropped 2 bases, with 14 bases sitting between them. CDR3 residues: CASSQDPAGTPYNEQFF. The CDR3 DNA follows: TGCGCCAGCAGCCAAGATCCTGCGGGAACTCCCTACAATGAGCAGTTCTTC.

The chain employs TRBV18 and TRBJ2-6; D gene ambiguous. The CDR3 length is 14 residues. Per the germline V gene, CDR1 is KGHSH and CDR2 is LQKENI. The V gene lost 3 bases and the J gene lost 2 bases, with 5 bases spanning the gap. CDR3 coding DNA: TGTGCCAGCTCACCCGACCCTGGGGCCAACGTCCTGACTTTC. Translated: CASSPDPGANVLTF.

The chain recombines TRBV7-8 with TRBJ2-7; TRBD1 aligns across 9 bases. The V gene end was trimmed by 1 base and the J gene end by 3 bases; junction bases not matched to a gene: 10. The CDR3 loop spans 17 amino acids. Germline CDR1 reads SGHVS; CDR2 reads FQNEAQ. The CDR3 DNA follows: TGTGCCAGCAGCTTAGACCTCTTCGGACAGGGGTACTACGAGCAGTACTTC. As protein: CASSLDLFGQGYYEQYF.

In the case of this clone: Other DNA sequences in the same sample also yield this CDR3. V usage is TRBV5-1 and J usage is TRBJ2-1; TRBD2 might be the D (5 bases). Germline loops: CDR1 SGHRS, CDR2 YFSETQ. Trimming left V 0 bases short and J 4 bases short, with 14 bases between. This CDR3 has 16 amino acids. CDR3 nucleotide sequence: TGCGCCAGCAGCTTGGTCGGCAGCGGACTTTACAATGAGCAGTTCTTC. It specifies CASSLVGSGLYNEQFF.

Of note for this clone: Distinct nucleotide sequences in the sample also encode this CDR3. The chain recombines TRBV5-1 with TRBJ1-1; D may be TRBD1 (6 bases). Trimming took off 0 bases at V and 0 bases at J, with 9 bases between the two ends. This CDR3 comprises 15 residues. From germline, CDR1 is SGHRS and CDR2 YFSETQ. CDR3 DNA: TGCGCCAGCAGCTTGGCCACAGGGATGAACACTGAAGCTTTCTTT. Translation: CASSLATGMNTEAFF.

This chain connects TRBV29-1 to TRBJ1-3; 8 bases match TRBD1. The CDR3 consists of 13 residues. V was pared by 8 bases and J by 4 bases, with 7 bases of the junction left unmatched. The V gene's germline CDR1 is SQVTM and CDR2 ANQGSEA. The CDR3 nucleotides are TGCAGCAGAAACAGGGGGTCCGGAAACACCATATATTTT. This gives the protein CSRNRGSGNTIYF.

The chain links TRBV6-1 to TRBJ2-7; 8 bases fit TRBD1. The V gene end was trimmed by 5 bases and the J gene end by 7 bases; junction bases not matched to a gene: 13. Germline CDR1 and CDR2: MNHNS and SASEGT. The CDR3 is made up of 15 amino acids. In DNA form, the CDR3 reads TGTGCCAGCAGTACACGGACAGGGAGCATGGGGGAGCAGTACTTC. Its protein is CASSTRTGSMGEQYF.

This clone was counted between two and nine times. The chain recombines TRBV10-3 with TRBJ1-1; 9 nucleotides match TRBD1. V shed 5 bases and J 9 bases; nucleotides not matched to a gene: 4. This CDR3 has 12 amino acids. Germline V gives CDR1 ENHRY, CDR2 SYGVKD. This chain's CDR3 is CAISWDRVQAFF. As DNA, the CDR3 is TGTGCCATCAGTTGGGACAGGGTACAAGCTTTCTTT.

J is TRBJ2-1 and V is TRBV5-6; 9 nucleotides line up with TRBD2. V was clipped by 3 bases and J by 2 bases; unmatched bases: 3. Germline V gene lookup returns CDR1 SGHDT and CDR2 YYEEEE. This CDR3 region has 15 residues. The chain's CDR3 is CASSSGLAPYNEQFF. CDR3 bases: TGTGCCAGCAGCTCGGGACTAGCTCCCTACAATGAGCAGTTCTTC.

This sequence joins TRBV10-1 and TRBJ1-1; perhaps TRBD1 as D (6 bases). In germline, CDR1 is WNHNN, CDR2 SYGVQD (reference sequence). V was clipped by 2 bases and J by 4 bases, with 14 bases between them. CDR3 length equals 15 residues. The CDR3, as DNA: TGCGCCAGCAGTGAGGGGGGGGCGGGGAGCACTGAAGCTTTCTTT. Translating it yields CASSEGGAGSTEAFF.

The CDR3 DNA reads TGTGCCAGCAGTCTCAGGGAGTTGGGGGCCAACGTCCTGACTTTC. The encoded protein is CASSLRELGANVLTF. The rearrangement joins TRBV6-1 to TRBJ2-6, with D perhaps assigned TRBD1 or TRBD2 (5 bases each). The germline gives CDR1 MNHNS, CDR2 SASEGT. The CDR3 covers 15 residues. Trimming pared 5 bases from V and 4 bases from J, leaving 12 bases between.